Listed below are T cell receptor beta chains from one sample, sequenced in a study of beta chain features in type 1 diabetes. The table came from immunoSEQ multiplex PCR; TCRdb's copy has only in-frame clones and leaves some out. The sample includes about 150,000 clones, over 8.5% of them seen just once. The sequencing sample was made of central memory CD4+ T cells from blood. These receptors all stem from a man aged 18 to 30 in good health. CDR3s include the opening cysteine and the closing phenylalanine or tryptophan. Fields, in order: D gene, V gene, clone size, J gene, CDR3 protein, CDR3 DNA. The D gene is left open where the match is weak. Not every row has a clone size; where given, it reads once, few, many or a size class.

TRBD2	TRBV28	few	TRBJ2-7	CASSYPGLAGARVYEQYF	TGTGCCAGCAGTTACCCGGGACTAGCGGGAGCCCGGGTTTACGAGCAGTACTTC
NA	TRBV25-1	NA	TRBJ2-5	CASSEGISYQETQYF	TGTGCCAGCAGTGAGGGTATCTCCTATCAAGAGACCCAGTACTTC
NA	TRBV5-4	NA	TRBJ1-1	CASSPRQRNTEAFF	TGTGCCAGCAGCCCGCGACAAAGGAACACTGAAGCTTTCTTT
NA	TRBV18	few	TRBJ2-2	CASSPRIGELFF	TGTGCCAGCTCACCTCGGATCGGGGAGCTGTTTTTT
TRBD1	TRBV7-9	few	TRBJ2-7	CASSLAGTGYHEQYF	TGTGCCAGCAGCTTAGCCGGGACAGGGTACCACGAGCAGTACTTC
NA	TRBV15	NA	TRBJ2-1	CATSRDLGRAEGGEQFF	TGTGCCACCAGCAGAGATCTCGGCAGGGCGGAAGGCGGTGAGCAGTTCTTC
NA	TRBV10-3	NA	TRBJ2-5	CARIKQADRWAETQYF	TGTGCCAGGATAAAACAAGCTGACAGGTGGGCAGAGACCCAGTACTTC
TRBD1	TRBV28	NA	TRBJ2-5	CASRTGRETQYF	TGTGCCAGCCGGACAGGGAGAGAGACCCAGTACTTC
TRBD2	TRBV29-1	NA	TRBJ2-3	CSEGDSGTSTDTQYF	TGCAGCGAGGGGGATAGCGGGACAAGCACAGATACGCAGTATTTT
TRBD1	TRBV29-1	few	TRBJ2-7	CSVASRDRGNEQYF	TGCAGCGTTGCGTCCAGGGACAGGGGAAACGAGCAGTACTTC
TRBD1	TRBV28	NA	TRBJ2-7	CAGGRGQGSYEQYF	TGTGCCGGCGGACGGGGACAGGGTTCATACGAGCAGTACTTC
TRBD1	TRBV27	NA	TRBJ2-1	CASSPYRDSANEQFF	TGTGCCAGCAGCCCTTACCGGGACAGCGCCAATGAGCAGTTCTTC
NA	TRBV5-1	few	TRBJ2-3	CASSSPRPTRHRTDTQYF	TGCGCCAGCAGCTCGCCTCGTCCGACTAGGCATCGAACAGATACGCAGTATTTT
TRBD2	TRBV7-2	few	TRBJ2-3	CASSSGLAATDTQYF	TGTGCCAGCAGCTCCGGACTAGCCGCCACAGATACGCAGTATTTT
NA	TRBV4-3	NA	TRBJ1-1	CASSQDLLKMNTEAFF	TGCGCCAGCAGCCAAGATCTGCTGAAAATGAACACTGAAGCTTTCTTT
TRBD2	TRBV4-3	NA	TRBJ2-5	CASSQELGLAGSGTQYF	TGCGCCAGCAGCCAAGAGCTGGGACTAGCGGGGTCCGGGACCCAGTACTTC
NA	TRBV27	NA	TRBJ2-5	CASSLITPETQYF	TGTGCCAGCAGTTTAATCACCCCAGAGACCCAGTACTTC
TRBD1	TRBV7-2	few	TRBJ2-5	CASSRDRGPKETQYF	TGTGCCAGCAGCCGGGACAGGGGGCCCAAAGAGACCCAGTACTTC
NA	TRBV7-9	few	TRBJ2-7	CASRRRDGAYEQYF	TGTGCCAGCAGGCGCCGGGACGGCGCCTACGAGCAGTACTTC
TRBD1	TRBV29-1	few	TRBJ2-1	CSVAGQGAYNEQFF	TGCAGCGTTGCGGGACAGGGGGCTTACAATGAGCAGTTCTTC
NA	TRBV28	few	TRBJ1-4	CASSLNNEKLFF	TGTGCCAGCAGTTTGAATAATGAAAAACTGTTTTTT
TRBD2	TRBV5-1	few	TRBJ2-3	CASSRTSGLNTDTQYF	TGCGCCAGCAGCCGGACTAGCGGGCTTAACACAGATACGCAGTATTTT
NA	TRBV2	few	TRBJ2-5	CASSVEETQYF	TGTGCCAGCAGTGTAGAAGAGACCCAGTACTTC
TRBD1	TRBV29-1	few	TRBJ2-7	CSVARTGVPYEQYF	TGCAGCGTCGCGAGAACAGGGGTCCCCTACGAGCAGTACTTC
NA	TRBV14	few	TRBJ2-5	CASSRSAGETQYF	TGTGCCAGCAGCCGGAGTGCGGGGGAGACCCAGTACTTC
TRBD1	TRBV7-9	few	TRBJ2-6	CASSELGTANSGANVLTF	TGTGCCAGCAGCGAATTAGGGACAGCAAACTCTGGGGCCAACGTCCTGACTTTC
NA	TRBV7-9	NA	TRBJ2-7	CASSLDWTGFYEQYF	TGTGCCAGCAGCTTAGATTGGACGGGATTCTACGAGCAGTACTTC
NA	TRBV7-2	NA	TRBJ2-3	CASSIQGRVTDTQYF	TGTGCCAGCAGCATCCAGGGAAGGGTCACAGATACGCAGTATTTT
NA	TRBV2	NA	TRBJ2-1	CASSDTGRGKFF	TGTGCCAGCAGTGACACGGGCAGGGGAAAGTTCTTC
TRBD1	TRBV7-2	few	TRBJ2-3	CASGQGRHTDTQYF	TGTGCCAGCGGACAGGGGAGGCACACAGATACGCAGTATTTT
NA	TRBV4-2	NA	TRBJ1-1	CASSQDWATNTEAFF	TGTGCCAGCAGCCAAGATTGGGCAACTAACACTGAAGCTTTCTTT
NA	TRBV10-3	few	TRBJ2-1	CAISPRGYEQFF	TGTGCCATCAGTCCTAGAGGATATGAGCAGTTCTTC
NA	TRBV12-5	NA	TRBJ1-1	CASGPALSGDTEAFF	TGTGCTAGTGGTCCGGCCCTATCAGGGGACACTGAAGCTTTCTTT
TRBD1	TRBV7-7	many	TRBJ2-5	CASSPTGVIGETQYF	TGTGCCAGCAGCCCAACAGGGGTCATCGGGGAGACCCAGTACTTC
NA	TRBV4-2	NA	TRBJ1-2	CASSQDVQGYYGYTF	TGTGCCAGCAGCCAAGATGTACAGGGCTACTATGGCTACACCTTC
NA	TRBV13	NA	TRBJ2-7	CASRRRDHRDEQYF	TGTGCCAGCAGGCGGAGGGACCATCGGGACGAGCAGTACTTC
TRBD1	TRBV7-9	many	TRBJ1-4	CASSLLPQGVEKLFF	TGTGCCAGCAGCTTATTACCACAGGGGGTTGAAAAACTGTTTTTT
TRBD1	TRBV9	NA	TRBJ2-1	CASSAATGGPLGNEQFF	TGTGCCAGCAGCGCGGCAACAGGGGGACCGCTGGGCAATGAGCAGTTCTTC
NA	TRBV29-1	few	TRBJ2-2	CSVDSGVNTGELFF	TGCAGCGTTGATTCAGGGGTCAACACCGGGGAGCTGTTTTTT
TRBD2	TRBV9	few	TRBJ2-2	CASMAGANTGELFF	TGTGCCAGCATGGCGGGGGCGAACACCGGGGAGCTGTTTTTT
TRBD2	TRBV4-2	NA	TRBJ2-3	CASSQGLADTQYF	TGTGCCAGCAGCCAGGGACTAGCGGATACGCAGTATTTT